Below, 10 T cell receptor beta chains from the same sample are listed, as sequenced in a study of blood T cells in healthy people across ages. The second PCR ran about 6 to 12 cycles with a sample-barcoded 5' primer and J-beta primers. TCRdb analysed the 5' RACE reads with MiXCR anew, one entry per CDR3 protein. The data hold 600,000 to 800,000 distinct CDR3 sequences, with 52% observed a single time. Specimen: blood. The receptors stem from a woman of 80 years or more in good health.

Comment on this clonotype: The junction does not match germline at one end; this may be a read error. The gene calls are TRBV6-6 and TRBJ2-3, with 9 bases fitting TRBD2. The CDR3 contains 17 residues. The germline V gene encodes CDR1 MNHNY and CDR2 SVGAGI (reference sequence). The CDR3 here is CAGSYSGAGGTTDTQYF. CDR3 DNA sequence: TGTGCCGGCAGTTACTCGGGGGCGGGGGGGACCACAGATACGCAGTATTTT.

In DNA form, the CDR3 reads TGCAGCGTTGTACACAATGAGCAGTTCTTC. Its protein product is CSVVHNEQFF. The chain employs TRBV29-1 and TRBJ2-1; D is unresolved. CDR3 size: 10 residues. CDR1 is SQVTM, CDR2 ANQGSEA, per germline. V was cut by 4 bases and J by 5 bases, with 3 bases left in between.

The V call is TRBV27, the J call TRBJ2-5; D remains ambiguous. The J call may be mistaken, given a closer DNA end match to TRBJ2-7. The CDR3 runs to 15 residues. Germline-derived CDR1 and CDR2 are MNHEY and SMNVEV (reference sequence). CDR3 sequence reads: CASSSSRLFIDEQYF. The DNA of the CDR3 is TGTGCCAGCAGTTCCTCTCGACTCTTCATCGACGAGCAGTACTTC.

The V gene is TRBV2, the J gene TRBJ2-2, with D unclear. The CDR3 has 12 residues. Trimming pared 3 bases from V and 2 bases from J, leaving 1 base between. Germline CDR1 and CDR2: SNHLY and FYNNEI. CDR3 loop: CASSDNTGELFF. The CDR3 DNA reads as TGTGCCAGCAGTGATAACACCGGGGAGCTGTTTTTT.

This clonotype was picked up a small number of times. The chain carries TRBV7-9 and TRBJ1-4; 9 positions match TRBD1. V was pared by 5 bases and J by 6 bases, with 16 bases of the junction left unmatched. CDR1 SEHNR and CDR2 FQNEAQ come from the germline V gene (reference sequence). This CDR3 has 18 amino acids. This CDR3 is CASSLTGGLEVKYEKLFF. The CDR3 DNA reads as TGTGCCAGCAGCCTAACAGGGGGCCTTGAAGTGAAGTATGAAAAACTGTTTTTT.

The genes are TRBV3-1 and TRBJ2-3; a possible D gene is TRBD2 (5 bases). CDR3 length: 15 amino acids. Trimming removed 3 bases at V and 6 bases at J, with 16 bases between. CDR1 LGHDT and CDR2 YNNKEL come from the germline V gene (reference sequence). The CDR3 loop reads CASSHLNSGEDTQYF. In DNA form, the CDR3 reads TGTGCCAGCAGCCACCTCAACAGCGGAGAGGATACGCAGTATTTT.

The rearrangement joins TRBV29-1 to TRBJ2-7; 10 bases match TRBD1. Losses at the gene ends were 7 bases for V and 5 bases for J; bases not matched to a gene: 2. CDR1 and CDR2 from the germline V gene are SQVTM and ANQGSEA. The CDR3 spans 11 residues. The CDR3 region is CSGGTGDEQYF. Here the CDR3 DNA reads TGCAGCGGTGGGACAGGGGACGAGCAGTACTTC.

The CDR3 spells CASSKQGTATNEKLFF. Written as DNA, the CDR3 is TGTGCCAGCAGTAAACAGGGGACTGCAACTAATGAAAAACTGTTTTTT. The J gene is TRBJ1-4, the V gene TRBV12-3 or TRBV12-4, with 7 bases aligning to TRBD1. CDR3 length: 16 amino acids. The J segment lost 0 bases and the V segment lost 5 bases, leaving 6 bases of the junction unmatched.

The sample holds many counts of this clonotype. V usage is TRBV6-5 and J usage is TRBJ1-1; 7 bases align to TRBD1. The CDR3 has 14 residues. Germline assignment: CDR1 MNHEY and CDR2 SVGAGI. With V trimmed by 6 bases and J by 1 base, 5 bases remained unmatched. The DNA for the CDR3 is TGTGCCAGCAGGATGGACAGGCAGAACACTGAAGCTTTCTTT. Residues: CASRMDRQNTEAFF.

Concerning this clonotype: Compared with germline, one end of the junction differs, possibly owing to a read error. The rearrangement links TRBV7-2 to TRBJ1-2; 10 bases align to TRBD1. The CDR3 contains 13 residues. Per the germline V gene, CDR1 is SGHTA and CDR2 is FQGNSA. DNA of the CDR3: TGTGCCTGCAGCGGGACAGGGGAGGATGGCTACACCTTC. This codes for CACSGTGEDGYTF. Supplemented by reference TRBV7-2 and TRBJ1-2, the full variable domain reads GAGVSQSPSNKVTEKGKDVELRCDPISGHTALYWYRQSLGQGLEFLIYFQGNSAPDKSGLPSDRFSAERTGGSVSTLTIQRTQQEDSAVYLCACSGTGEDGYTFGSGTRLTVV.